This TCR beta chain was recorded in a study of blood T cell repertoires in COVID-19. Study at large: There were acute and convalescent COVID-19 samples, and they came from the United States, Italy and Spain.

Sequencing was performed with immunoSEQ multiplex PCR; in TCRdb, only in-frame clones are kept and a portion is missing. Found here are over 65,000 clones, about 88% of them singletons; the top ten hold 5.5% to 7.5%. This clone has only one observation. Sequencing input: peripheral blood. This receptor was obtained from an older man with COVID-19, enrolled during active disease.

The CDR3 sequence: CASSPPRTVRASTDTQYF. CDR3 nucleotide sequence: TGTGCCAGCTCACCACCTAGGACAGTCCGTGCTAGCACAGATACGCAGTATTTT. V usage is TRBV18 and J usage is TRBJ2-3; the D gene is possibly TRBD1 (6 bases). Trimming took 0 bases from V and 0 from J, leaving 16 bases between them. This CDR3 has 18 residues. The V gene's germline CDR1 is KGHSH and CDR2 LQKENI.